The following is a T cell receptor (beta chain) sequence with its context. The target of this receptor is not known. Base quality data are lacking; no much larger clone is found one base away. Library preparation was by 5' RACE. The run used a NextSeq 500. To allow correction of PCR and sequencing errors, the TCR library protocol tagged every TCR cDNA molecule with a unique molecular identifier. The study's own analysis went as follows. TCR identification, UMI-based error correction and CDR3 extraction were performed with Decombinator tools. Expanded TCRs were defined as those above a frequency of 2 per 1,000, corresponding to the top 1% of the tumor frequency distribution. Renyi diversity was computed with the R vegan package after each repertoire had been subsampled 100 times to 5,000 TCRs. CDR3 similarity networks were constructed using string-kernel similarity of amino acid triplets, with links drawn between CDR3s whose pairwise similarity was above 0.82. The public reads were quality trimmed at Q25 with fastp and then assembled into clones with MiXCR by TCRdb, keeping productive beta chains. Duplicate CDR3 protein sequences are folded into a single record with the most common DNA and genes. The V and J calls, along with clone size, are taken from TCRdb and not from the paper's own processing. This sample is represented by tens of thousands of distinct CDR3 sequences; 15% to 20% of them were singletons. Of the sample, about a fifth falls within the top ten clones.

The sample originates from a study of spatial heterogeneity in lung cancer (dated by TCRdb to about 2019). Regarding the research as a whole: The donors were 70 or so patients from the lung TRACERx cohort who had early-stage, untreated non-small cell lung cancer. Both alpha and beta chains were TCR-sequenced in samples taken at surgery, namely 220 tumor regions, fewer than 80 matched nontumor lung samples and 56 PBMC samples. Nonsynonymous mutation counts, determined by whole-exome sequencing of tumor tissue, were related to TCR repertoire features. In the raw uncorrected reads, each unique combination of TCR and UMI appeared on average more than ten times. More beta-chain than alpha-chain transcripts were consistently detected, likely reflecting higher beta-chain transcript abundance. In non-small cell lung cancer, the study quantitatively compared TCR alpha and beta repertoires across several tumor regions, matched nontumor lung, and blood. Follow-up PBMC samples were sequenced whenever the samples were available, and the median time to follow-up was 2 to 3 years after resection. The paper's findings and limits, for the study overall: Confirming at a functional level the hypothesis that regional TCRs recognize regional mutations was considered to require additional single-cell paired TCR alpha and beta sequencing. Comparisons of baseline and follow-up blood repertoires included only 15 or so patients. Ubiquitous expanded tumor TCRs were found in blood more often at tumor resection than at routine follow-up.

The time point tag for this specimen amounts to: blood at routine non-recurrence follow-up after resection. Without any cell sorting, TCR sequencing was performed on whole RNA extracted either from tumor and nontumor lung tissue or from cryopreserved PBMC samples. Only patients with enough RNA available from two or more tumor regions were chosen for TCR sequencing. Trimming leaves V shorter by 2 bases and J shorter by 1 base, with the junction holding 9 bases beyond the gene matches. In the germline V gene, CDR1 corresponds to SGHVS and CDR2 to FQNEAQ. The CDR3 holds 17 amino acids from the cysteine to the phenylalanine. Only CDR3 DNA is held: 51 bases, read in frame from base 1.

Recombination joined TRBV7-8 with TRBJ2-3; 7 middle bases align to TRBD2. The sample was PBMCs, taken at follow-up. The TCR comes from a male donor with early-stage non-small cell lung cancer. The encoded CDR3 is CASSLRFGAGGTDTQYF. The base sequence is TGTGCCAGCAGCTTACGATTTGGGGCGGGGGGCACAGATACGCAGTATTTT.